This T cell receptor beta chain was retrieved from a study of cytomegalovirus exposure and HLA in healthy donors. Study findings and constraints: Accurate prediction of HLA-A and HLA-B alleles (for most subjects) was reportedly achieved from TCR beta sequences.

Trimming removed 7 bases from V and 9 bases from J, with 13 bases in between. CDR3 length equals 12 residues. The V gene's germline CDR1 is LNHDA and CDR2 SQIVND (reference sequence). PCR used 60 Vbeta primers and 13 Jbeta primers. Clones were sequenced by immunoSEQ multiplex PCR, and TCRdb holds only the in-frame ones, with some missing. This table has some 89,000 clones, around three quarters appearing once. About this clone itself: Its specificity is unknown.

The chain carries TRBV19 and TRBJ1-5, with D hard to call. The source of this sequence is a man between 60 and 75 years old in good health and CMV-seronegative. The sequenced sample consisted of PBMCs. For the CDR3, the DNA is TGTGCCAGTATAAGTGCGGCGGGGCCCCAGCATTTT. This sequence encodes CASISAAGPQHF.